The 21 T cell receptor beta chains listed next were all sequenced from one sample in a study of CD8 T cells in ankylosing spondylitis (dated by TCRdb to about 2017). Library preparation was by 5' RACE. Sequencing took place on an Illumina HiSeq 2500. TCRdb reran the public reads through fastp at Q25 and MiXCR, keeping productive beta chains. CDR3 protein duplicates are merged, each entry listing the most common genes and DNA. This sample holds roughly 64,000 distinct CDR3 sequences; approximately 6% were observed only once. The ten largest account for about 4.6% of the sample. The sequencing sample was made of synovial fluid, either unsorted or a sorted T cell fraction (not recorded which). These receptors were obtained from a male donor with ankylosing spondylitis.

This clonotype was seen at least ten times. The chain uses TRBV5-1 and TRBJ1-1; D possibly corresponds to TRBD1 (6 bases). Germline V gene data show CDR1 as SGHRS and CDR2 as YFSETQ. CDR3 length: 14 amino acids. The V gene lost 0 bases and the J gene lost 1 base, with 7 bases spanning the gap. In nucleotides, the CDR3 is TGCGCCAGCAGCTTGGTGACAGGGAACACTGAAGCTTTCTTT. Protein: CASSLVTGNTEAFF.

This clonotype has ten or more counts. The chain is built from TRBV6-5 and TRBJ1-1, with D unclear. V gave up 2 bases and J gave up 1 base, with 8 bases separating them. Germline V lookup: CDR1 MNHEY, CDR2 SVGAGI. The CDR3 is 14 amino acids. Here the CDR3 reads CASSYPAGNTEAFF. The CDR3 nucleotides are TGTGCCAGCAGTTACCCCGCAGGGAACACTGAAGCTTTCTTT.

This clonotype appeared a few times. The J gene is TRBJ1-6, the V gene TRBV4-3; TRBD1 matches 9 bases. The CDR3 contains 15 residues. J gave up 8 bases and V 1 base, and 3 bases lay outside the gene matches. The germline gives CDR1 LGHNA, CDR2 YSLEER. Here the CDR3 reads CASSQVDRGYSPLHF. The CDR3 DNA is TGCGCCAGCAGCCAAGTGGACAGGGGTTATTCACCCCTCCACTTT.

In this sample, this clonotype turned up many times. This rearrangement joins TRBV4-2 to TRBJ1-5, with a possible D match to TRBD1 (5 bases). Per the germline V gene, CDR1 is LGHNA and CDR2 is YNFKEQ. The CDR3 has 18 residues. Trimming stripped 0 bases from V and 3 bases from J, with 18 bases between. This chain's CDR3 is CASSQDSGDRTYNQPQHF. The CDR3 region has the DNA TGTGCCAGCAGCCAAGATAGTGGGGACCGCACCTACAATCAGCCCCAGCATTTT.

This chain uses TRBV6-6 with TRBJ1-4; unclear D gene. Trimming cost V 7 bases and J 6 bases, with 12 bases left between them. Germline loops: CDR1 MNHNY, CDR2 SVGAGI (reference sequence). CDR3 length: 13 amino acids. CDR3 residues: CASNLGGDEKLFF. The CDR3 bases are TGTGCCAGCAACCTTGGTGGCGATGAAAAACTGTTTTTT.

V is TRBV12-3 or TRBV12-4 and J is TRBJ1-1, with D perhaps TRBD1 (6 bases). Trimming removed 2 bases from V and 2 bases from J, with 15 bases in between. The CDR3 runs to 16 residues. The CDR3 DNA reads TGTGCCAGCAGTTTACGGGCAGGGGTGGCAAACACTGAAGCTTTCTTT. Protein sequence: CASSLRAGVANTEAFF.

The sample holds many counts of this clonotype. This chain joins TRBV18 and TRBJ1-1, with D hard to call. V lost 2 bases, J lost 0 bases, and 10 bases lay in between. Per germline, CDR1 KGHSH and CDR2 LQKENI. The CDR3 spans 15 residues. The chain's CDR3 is CASSPDRLMNTEAFF. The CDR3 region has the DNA TGTGCCAGCTCACCAGACCGACTAATGAACACTGAAGCTTTCTTT.

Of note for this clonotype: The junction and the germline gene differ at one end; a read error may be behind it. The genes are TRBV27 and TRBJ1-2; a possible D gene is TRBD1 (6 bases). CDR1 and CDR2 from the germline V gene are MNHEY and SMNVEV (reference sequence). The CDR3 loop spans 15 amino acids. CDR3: CASSLSGGHTYGHTF. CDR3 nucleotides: TGTGCCAGCAGTTTATCTGGGGGCCATACCTATGGCCACACCTTC.

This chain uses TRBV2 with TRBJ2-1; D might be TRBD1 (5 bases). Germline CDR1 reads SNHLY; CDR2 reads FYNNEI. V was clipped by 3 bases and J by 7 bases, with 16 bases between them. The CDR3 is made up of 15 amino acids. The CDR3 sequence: CASSDRPDSKNEQFF. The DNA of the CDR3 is TGTGCCAGCAGTGATAGACCCGACAGTAAGAATGAGCAGTTCTTC.

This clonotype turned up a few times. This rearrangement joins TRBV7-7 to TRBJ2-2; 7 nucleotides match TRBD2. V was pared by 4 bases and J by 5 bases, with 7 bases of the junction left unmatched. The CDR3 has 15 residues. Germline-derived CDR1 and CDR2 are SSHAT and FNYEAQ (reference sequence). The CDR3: CASSSSSGGTGELFF. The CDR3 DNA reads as TGTGCCAGCAGCTCCTCTAGCGGAGGGACCGGGGAGCTGTTTTTT.

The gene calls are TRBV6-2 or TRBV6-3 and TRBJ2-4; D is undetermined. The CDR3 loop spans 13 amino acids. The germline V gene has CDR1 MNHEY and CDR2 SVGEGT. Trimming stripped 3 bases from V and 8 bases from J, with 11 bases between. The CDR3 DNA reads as TGTGCCAGCAGTTATATAAGTGATTACATTCAGTACTTC. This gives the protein CASSYISDYIQYF.

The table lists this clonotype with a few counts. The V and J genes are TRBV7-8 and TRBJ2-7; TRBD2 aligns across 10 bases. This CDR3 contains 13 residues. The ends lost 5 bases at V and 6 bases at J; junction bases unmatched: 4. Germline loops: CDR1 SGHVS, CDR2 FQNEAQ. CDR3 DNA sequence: TGTGCCAGCAGCCATGGACTAGCGGCCGAGCAGTACTTC. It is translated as CASSHGLAAEQYF.

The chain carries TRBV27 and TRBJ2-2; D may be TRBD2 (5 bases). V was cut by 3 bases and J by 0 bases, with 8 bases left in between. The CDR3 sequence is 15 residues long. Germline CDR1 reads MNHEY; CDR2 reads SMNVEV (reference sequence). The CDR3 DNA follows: TGTGCCAGCAGTTTTCTCGGGGCGAACACCGGGGAGCTGTTTTTT. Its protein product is CASSFLGANTGELFF.

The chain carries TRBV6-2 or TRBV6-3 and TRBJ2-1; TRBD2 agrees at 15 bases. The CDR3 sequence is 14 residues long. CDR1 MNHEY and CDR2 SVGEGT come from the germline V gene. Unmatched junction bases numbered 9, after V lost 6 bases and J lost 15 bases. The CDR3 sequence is CASRSPGLAGGPFF. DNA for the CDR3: TGTGCCAGCAGAAGTCCGGGACTAGCGGGAGGACCGTTCTTC.

CDR3 bases: TGTGCCAGCAGCCGAACGGAGACGCAAACCGGGGAGCTGTTTTTT. This codes for CASSRTETQTGELFF. The chain employs TRBV7-3 and TRBJ2-2; D is undetermined. The V and J ends lost 5 bases and 5 bases respectively, with 15 bases between them. There are 15 residues in the CDR3. The germline gives CDR1 SGHTA, CDR2 FQGTGA.

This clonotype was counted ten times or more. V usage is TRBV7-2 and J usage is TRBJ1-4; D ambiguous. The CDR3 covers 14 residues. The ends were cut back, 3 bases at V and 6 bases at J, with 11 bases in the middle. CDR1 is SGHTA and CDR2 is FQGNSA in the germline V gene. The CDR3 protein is CASSFGRSDEKLFF. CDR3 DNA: TGTGCCAGCAGCTTCGGTCGGTCGGATGAAAAACTGTTTTTT.

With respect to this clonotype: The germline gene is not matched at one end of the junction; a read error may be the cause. The DNA for the CDR3 is TGTGCCAACAGTTATCCCCGGACAGGGGGGTTCACAGATACGCAGTATTTT. This encodes CANSYPRTGGFTDTQYF. The V call is TRBV6-5, the J call TRBJ2-3, with TRBD1 identical over 10 bases. The CDR3 loop spans 17 amino acids. Germline CDR1 is MNHEY and CDR2 is SVGAGI.

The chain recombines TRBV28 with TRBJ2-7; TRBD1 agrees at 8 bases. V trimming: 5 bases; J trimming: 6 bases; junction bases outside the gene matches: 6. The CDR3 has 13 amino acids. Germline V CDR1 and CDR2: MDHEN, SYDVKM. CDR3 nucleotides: TGTGCCAGCAGTGGACGGACAGGGTTCGAGCAGTACTTC. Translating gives CASSGRTGFEQYF. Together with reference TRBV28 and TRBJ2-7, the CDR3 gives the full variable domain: DVKVTQSSRYLVKRTGEKVFLECVQDMDHENMFWYRQDPGLGLRLIYFSYDVKMKEKGDIPEGYSVSREKKERFSLILESASTNQTSMYLCASSGRTGFEQYFGPGTRLTVT.

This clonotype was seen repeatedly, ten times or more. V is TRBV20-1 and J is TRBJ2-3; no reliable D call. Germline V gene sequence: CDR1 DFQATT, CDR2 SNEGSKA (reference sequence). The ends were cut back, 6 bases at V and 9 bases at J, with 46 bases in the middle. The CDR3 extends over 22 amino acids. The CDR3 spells CSARSTAARSTEFPFELPTQYF. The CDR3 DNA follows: TGCAGTGCCAGGTCCACGGCTGCCAGGTCCACGGAATTTCCCTTTGAGCTACCGACGCAGTATTTT.

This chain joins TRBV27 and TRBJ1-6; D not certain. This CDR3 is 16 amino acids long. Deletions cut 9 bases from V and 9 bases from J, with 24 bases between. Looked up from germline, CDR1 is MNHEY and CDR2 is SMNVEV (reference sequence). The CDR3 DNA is TGTGCCAGGAGACCAGCGGCCCTGGAGGCAAGTTCACCCCTCCACTTT. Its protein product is CARRPAALEASSPLHF.

CDR3 in amino acids: CASRRIPGEKLFF. In DNA, the CDR3 is TGTGCCAGCAGAAGAATCCCAGGGGAAAAACTGTTTTTT. This chain links TRBV28 with TRBJ1-4; TRBD1 might be the D (5 bases). Germline CDR1 reads MDHEN; CDR2 reads SYDVKM. The V gene lost 6 bases and the J gene lost 8 bases, with 13 bases spanning the gap. There are 13 residues in the CDR3.